Presented here are 32 T cell receptor beta chains from one specimen sequenced in a study of PD-1 blockade in classical Hodgkin lymphoma (dated by TCRdb to about 2020). This sample's time point label indicates: cycle 4 day 1 (C4D1), after less than 7 weeks of nivolumab. Relapse after autologous stem cell transplantation had occurred in all trial patients, and cohorts A, B and C were distinguished by prior brentuximab vedotin exposure. Library preparation used the immunoSEQ multiplex PCR assay. This immuneACCESS table, as held by TCRdb, lists in-frame sequences with V and J called but not all clones. Of the missing ones, under half trace to an unresolved V gene in checked studies; the others have no known cause. Within this sample are some 21,000 clones, with roughly 71% of them counted one time only. Of the sample, 19% falls within the top ten clones. Material: peripheral blood mononuclear cells (PBMCs), obtained before the fourth cycle of nivolumab. Source of these receptors: a human donor with classical Hodgkin lymphoma.

The chain couples TRBV2 to TRBJ1-1; TRBD1 matches at 9 bases. The CDR3 has 15 amino acids. V lost 6 bases, J lost 4 bases, and 9 bases stayed unmatched. Germline-derived CDR1 and CDR2 are SNHLY and FYNNEI. CDR3: CASRGQGREGTEAFF. The CDR3 nucleotides read TGTGCCAGCAGAGGACAGGGGCGCGAGGGCACTGAAGCTTTCTTT. The variable domain in full, completed from reference TRBV2 and TRBJ1-1, reads EPEVTQTPSHQVTQMGQEVILRCVPISNHLYFYWYRQILGQKVEFLVSFYNNEISEKSEIFDDQFSVERPDGSNFTLKIRSTKLEDSAMYFCASRGQGREGTEAFFGQGTRLTVV.

This clone occurred a few times. This chain connects TRBV2 to TRBJ1-5; 9 bases fit TRBD1. The germline gives CDR1 SNHLY, CDR2 FYNNEI. J lost 4 bases, V lost 6 bases, and 7 bases had no gene match. The CDR3 spans 15 residues. Written as DNA, the CDR3 is TGTGCCAGCAGCGTGGGGACAGGGCGAAATCAGCCCCAGCATTTT. This gives the protein CASSVGTGRNQPQHF.

The chain joins TRBV18 to TRBJ1-1; D unresolved. There are 13 residues in the CDR3. V was clipped by 4 bases and J by 6 bases, with 12 bases between them. In germline, CDR1 is KGHSH, CDR2 LQKENI. CDR3 region: CASSRDSTSEAFF. The CDR3 DNA sequence: TGTGCCAGCTCACGTGATAGCACTTCTGAAGCTTTCTTT.

As to this clone: Other DNA sequences from this sample encode an identical CDR3 as well. This chain uses TRBV28 with TRBJ2-1; D remains ambiguous. V was shortened by 7 bases and J by 5 bases, with 27 bases between the two germline ends. CDR1 is MDHEN and CDR2 is SYDVKM in the germline V gene. CDR3 length: 18 amino acids. CDR3 amino acids: CASITGSGLAQIHNEQFF. In DNA form, the CDR3 reads TGTGCCAGCATTACGGGCTCCGGTTTAGCCCAGATCCACAATGAGCAGTTCTTC.

This rearrangement joins TRBV9 to TRBJ2-3; weak D call: TRBD2 (6 bases). The germline V gene encodes CDR1 SGDLS and CDR2 YYNGEE. V dropped 0 bases and J dropped 3 bases, with 8 bases sitting between them. CDR3 length: 14 residues. The CDR3: CASSVDAGTDTQYF. The CDR3 nucleotides read TGTGCCAGCAGCGTAGACGCGGGGACAGATACGCAGTATTTT.

This clone was seen only once. The chain links TRBV19 to TRBJ2-1; D is perhaps TRBD1 or TRBD2 (5 bases each). The CDR3 has 15 residues. The germline gives CDR1 LNHDA, CDR2 SQIVND (reference sequence). Between the trimmed V and J ends, which lost 3 bases and 9 bases, there was a span of 18 bases. The CDR3 DNA reads as TGTGCCAGTAGTATCGATGTAGGGACCCGGAGTGAGCAGTTCTTC. Protein: CASSIDVGTRSEQFF.

The V call is TRBV5-2, the J call TRBJ2-5; the listed D gene, TRBD2, was not tested against the DNA. The end of the DNA aligns better with TRBJ2-7, so the J call may be wrong. TRBV5-2 is recorded as a pseudogene. CDR3 length equals 17 residues. The CDR3 DNA sequence: TGTGCCAGCAGCCAAGCCCAAGGAGGGGCGGGTAACTACGAGCAGTACTTC. Its translation is CASSQAQGGAGNYEQYF.

This CDR3 reads CASSLKALNTEAFF. The CDR3 DNA is TGCGCCAGCAGCTTAAAGGCGCTGAACACTGAAGCTTTCTTT. This chain uses TRBV5-1 with TRBJ1-1; D unclear. Looked up from germline, CDR1 is SGHRS and CDR2 is YFSETQ. CDR3 size: 14 residues. Trimming took 2 bases from V and 0 from J, leaving 8 bases between them.

J is TRBJ2-1 and V is TRBV4-3, with 9 bases identical to TRBD1. Germline V gene data show CDR1 as LGHNA and CDR2 as YSLEER. The CDR3 loop spans 15 amino acids. Trimming at V came to 5 bases and at J to 2 bases, leaving 4 bases not matched to a gene. CDR3 in DNA: TGCGCCAGCAGCGCGAGACAGGGGGCCTACAATGAGCAGTTCTTC. Protein product: CASSARQGAYNEQFF.

This chain links TRBV20-1 with TRBJ1-4; unclear D gene. V lost 5 bases to trimming and J lost 6 bases, with 4 bases between them. This CDR3 contains 10 residues. Germline loops: CDR1 DFQATT, CDR2 SNEGSKA (reference sequence). Here the CDR3 reads CSAQDEKLFF. In nucleotides, the CDR3 is TGCAGTGCTCAGGATGAAAAACTGTTTTTT.

The sample holds one count of this clone. The chain has TRBV6-5 and TRBJ1-1; D unresolved. This CDR3 region has 15 residues. V was shortened by 0 bases and J by 3 bases, with 11 bases between the two germline ends. Germline values: CDR1 MNHEY, CDR2 SVGAGI. The CDR3, as DNA: TGTGCCAGCAGTTACTCGACCGGGTATGACACTGAAGCTTTCTTT. Protein sequence: CASSYSTGYDTEAFF.

The gene calls are TRBV6-1 and TRBJ1-5, with 7 positions matching TRBD1. V lost 8 bases to trimming and J lost 4 bases; unmatched junction nucleotides: 8. Per the germline V gene, CDR1 is MNHNS and CDR2 is SASEGT. This CDR3 spans 14 amino acids. The CDR3 region is CASELQGPNQPQHF. Written as DNA, the CDR3 is TGTGCCAGCGAACTACAGGGGCCAAATCAGCCCCAGCATTTT.

The chain employs TRBV7-8 and TRBJ2-5; the D gene is possibly TRBD1 (6 bases). Trimming stripped 1 base from V and 2 bases from J, with 8 bases between. The CDR3 loop spans 14 amino acids. The germline CDR1 and CDR2 sequences are SGHVS and FQNEAQ. In DNA, the CDR3 is TGTGCCAGCAGCTTAGGGACAGTACAAGAGACCCAGTACTTC. As protein: CASSLGTVQETQYF.

In its sample, this clone was seen once. V usage is TRBV19 and J usage is TRBJ1-3; possibly TRBD1 for D (5 bases). Per germline, CDR1 LNHDA and CDR2 SQIVND (reference sequence). The CDR3 has 15 residues. The V and J ends lost 4 bases and 0 bases respectively, with 10 bases between them. CDR3 protein: CASSTRGVSGNTIYF. The CDR3 DNA follows: TGTGCCAGTAGTACCCGAGGGGTCTCTGGAAACACCATATATTTT.

This clone was counted once. V is TRBV27 and J is TRBJ2-2, with 7 bases identical to TRBD2. Germline CDR1 MNHEY, CDR2 SMNVEV (reference sequence). V was pared by 5 bases and J by 4 bases, with 16 bases of the junction left unmatched. There are 18 residues in the CDR3. Written as DNA, the CDR3 is TGTGCCAGCAGTGAATACCGGGACTACTCGCTACTCACCGGGGAGCTGTTTTTT. Its protein product is CASSEYRDYSLLTGELFF.

This rearrangement joins TRBV4-2 to TRBJ1-2; D unclear. The CDR3 sequence is 12 residues long. V lost 0 bases, J lost 7 bases, and 6 bases lay in between. Germline-derived CDR1 and CDR2 are LGHNA and YNFKEQ. CDR3 bases: TGTGCCAGCAGCCAAGATACGGGTGGCTACACCTTC. Translated: CASSQDTGGYTF.

The V call is TRBV4-3, the J call TRBJ2-7; no clear D gene. The V and J ends lost 4 bases and 2 bases respectively, with 12 bases between them. Germline loops: CDR1 LGHNA, CDR2 YSLEER. The CDR3 is made up of 14 amino acids. This chain's CDR3 is CASSPLGSPYEQYF. The CDR3 DNA is TGCGCCAGCAGCCCTCTTGGCAGCCCCTACGAGCAGTACTTC.

J is TRBJ2-7 and V is TRBV6-6; D perhaps matches TRBD2 (5 bases). The ends were cut back, 8 bases at V and 4 bases at J, with 18 bases in the middle. Germline V gene lookup returns CDR1 MNHNY and CDR2 SVGAGI (reference sequence). CDR3 length equals 14 residues. In DNA, the CDR3 is TGTGCCAGCGGAAGAGGGTTAGGTGATTACGAGCAGTACTTC. Translated, it gives CASGRGLGDYEQYF.

The chain is built from TRBV4-3 and TRBJ2-3, with 7 nucleotides matching TRBD2. CDR1 is LGHNA, CDR2 YSLEER, per germline. Unmatched junction bases numbered 9, after V lost 1 base and J lost 5 bases. CDR3 length: 16 amino acids. CDR3 loop: CASSQAAGVLGDTQYF. The CDR3, as DNA: TGCGCCAGCAGCCAAGCGGCGGGGGTTTTAGGAGATACGCAGTATTTT.

The rearrangement uses TRBV2 and TRBJ2-1; D not resolved. CDR1 SNHLY and CDR2 FYNNEI come from the germline V gene. Trimming removed 6 bases from V and 8 bases from J, with 8 bases in between. This CDR3 is 11 amino acids long. The CDR3 nucleotides are TGTGCCAGCAGCTTAAAACATGAGCAGTTCTTC. It is translated as CASSLKHEQFF.

The chain recombines TRBV6-1 with TRBJ2-1; D unclear. In germline, CDR1 is MNHNS, CDR2 SASEGT. V gave up 2 bases and J gave up 0 bases, with 11 bases separating them. This CDR3 has 16 amino acids. This chain's CDR3 is CASSERIFSSYNEQFF. CDR3 in DNA: TGTGCCAGCAGTGAAAGGATCTTTAGCTCCTACAATGAGCAGTTCTTC.

This chain uses TRBV28 with TRBJ2-6, with 9 bases matching TRBD1. There are 17 residues in the CDR3. Germline loops: CDR1 MDHEN, CDR2 SYDVKM. V lost 5 bases to trimming and J lost 0 bases; unmatched junction nucleotides: 5. CDR3 region: CASSDRGKGSGANVLTF. The DNA for the CDR3 is TGTGCCAGCAGTGACAGGGGGAAAGGCTCTGGGGCCAACGTCCTGACTTTC. The full variable domain, in which reference TRBV28 and TRBJ2-6 provide the parts outside the CDR3, is DVKVTQSSRYLVKRTGEKVFLECVQDMDHENMFWYRQDPGLGLRLIYFSYDVKMKEKGDIPEGYSVSREKKERFSLILESASTNQTSMYLCASSDRGKGSGANVLTFGAGSRLTVL.

The chain joins TRBV11-3 to TRBJ1-2; 8 positions match TRBD1. Trimming removed 5 bases from V and 4 bases from J; junction bases left unmatched: 9. The CDR3 loop spans 15 amino acids. The germline CDR1 and CDR2 sequences are SGHNT and YENEEA. Here the CDR3 reads CASSQTGAPTYGYTF. DNA for the CDR3: TGTGCCAGCAGCCAGACAGGGGCTCCGACCTATGGCTACACCTTC.

The V call is TRBV5-1, the J call TRBJ1-5, with no clear D. CDR1 is SGHRS, CDR2 YFSETQ, per germline. The CDR3 has 15 residues. V gave up 0 bases and J gave up 2 bases, with 9 bases separating them. In DNA form, the CDR3 reads TGCGCCAGCAGCTTGGGTGATGTGGGCAATCAGCCCCAGCATTTT. Translation gives CASSLGDVGNQPQHF.

The chain combines TRBV29-1 with TRBJ2-2; 7 nucleotides line up with TRBD1. This CDR3 contains 14 residues. Unmatched junction bases numbered 6, after V lost 5 bases and J lost 3 bases. CDR1 is SQVTM and CDR2 is ANQGSEA in the germline V gene. CDR3 protein: CSVLQGSHTGELFF. DNA of the CDR3: TGCAGCGTTTTACAGGGGAGTCACACCGGGGAGCTGTTTTTT.

The CDR3, as DNA: TGTGCCAGCACTTATTCAGGGGGCGGGAATGAAAAACTGTTTTTT. Protein product: CASTYSGGGNEKLFF. The rearrangement links TRBV6-5 to TRBJ1-4; 8 nucleotides agree with TRBD1. The CDR3 is 15 amino acids. Germline CDR1 reads MNHEY; CDR2 reads SVGAGI. V dropped 7 bases and J dropped 5; count of bases not matched to a gene: 9.

This clone was counted a single time. V usage is TRBV7-2 and J usage is TRBJ1-4; TRBD1 is a possible D gene (6 bases). The CDR3 covers 15 residues. The V and J ends lost 1 base and 3 bases respectively, with 9 bases between them. CDR1 and CDR2 from the germline V gene are SGHTA and FQGNSA. The CDR3 region has the DNA TGTGCCAGCAGCTTAGTCAGGGGATCTAATGAAAAACTGTTTTTT. Translation: CASSLVRGSNEKLFF.

The V gene is TRBV4-2, the J gene TRBJ2-1, with a possible D match to TRBD1 (6 bases). This CDR3 has 19 amino acids. Per the germline V gene, CDR1 is LGHNA and CDR2 is YNFKEQ. The V gene lost 0 bases and the J gene lost 0 bases, with 18 bases spanning the gap. The DNA of the CDR3 is TGTGCCAGCAGCCAAGATGGACAGACGTGGGTAAGCTCCTACAATGAGCAGTTCTTC. Its protein product is CASSQDGQTWVSSYNEQFF.

The V and J genes are TRBV25-1 and TRBJ2-2, with 8 bases that match TRBD1. The V gene end was trimmed by 1 base and the J gene end by 6 bases; junction bases not matched to a gene: 7. The CDR3 consists of 16 residues. In germline, CDR1 is MGHDK, CDR2 SYGVNS. Written as DNA, the CDR3 is TGTGCCAGCAGTGAATCCGGGACAGGTTATGCCGGGGAGCTGTTTTTT. Amino acid sequence: CASSESGTGYAGELFF.

The V call is TRBV7-2, the J call TRBJ2-1; no definite D call. V gave up 4 bases and J gave up 4 bases, with 2 bases separating them. The CDR3 is 11 amino acids. Per germline, CDR1 SGHTA and CDR2 FQGNSA. This CDR3 reads CASSWYNEQFF. As DNA, the CDR3 is TGTGCCAGCAGCTGGTACAATGAGCAGTTCTTC.

This clone was seen a handful of times. J is TRBJ2-3 and V is TRBV5-1; TRBD2 might be the D (6 bases). Trimming cost V 0 bases and J 3 bases, with 11 bases left between them. Germline V gene lookup returns CDR1 SGHRS and CDR2 YFSETQ. CDR3 length: 15 residues. The CDR3 DNA reads as TGCGCCAGCAGCTTGGCGGGGGTGTGGACAGATACGCAGTATTTT. Encoded protein: CASSLAGVWTDTQYF.

The chain couples TRBV9 to TRBJ2-2; D tentatively reads TRBD1 or TRBD2 (6 bases each). CDR1 and CDR2 from the germline V gene are SGDLS and YYNGEE. Deletions cut 3 bases from V and 8 bases from J, with 17 bases between. CDR3 size: 15 residues. The CDR3 reads CASSGTGARPGELFF. CDR3 coding DNA: TGTGCCAGCAGCGGGACGGGGGCGCGGCCTGGGGAGCTGTTTTTT.